The clone carrying this TCR beta chain was observed a handful of times. This entry belongs to a study of patients and donors after allogeneic stem cell transplantation. TCRdb passed the RT-PCR reads through MiXCR, listing each CDR3 protein once. There are about a million distinct CDR3 sequences in the sample; about 20% occur only once, and roughly 6.4% lies in the top ten. The receptor comes from a human donor who was either an allogeneic HSCT recipient or a stem cell or donor lymphocyte infusion donor (not recorded which). It is not recorded whose cells these are; they may come from a transplant donor. The material sequenced was blood, either unsorted or a sorted T cell fraction (not recorded which).

CDR3 region: CASSLMVTGVEDTQYF. The CDR3 DNA sequence: TGTGCCAGCAGCTTAATGGTGACGGGAGTAGAAGATACGCAGTATTTT. The chain recombines TRBV11-1 with TRBJ2-3; weak D call: TRBD2 (6 bases). CDR1 is SGHAT, CDR2 FQDESV, per germline (reference sequence). The V gene lost 2 bases and the J gene lost 5 bases, with 17 bases spanning the gap. There are 16 residues in the CDR3.